What follows are 19 T cell receptor beta chains derived from one specimen sequenced in a study of human T cells and chemical hapten exposure. Time point defined: healthy volunteer bleed at 6 weeks. Unfractionated whole blood was the source from which total RNA was extracted. From the RACE reads, TCRdb called clonotypes with MiXCR, one entry per CDR3 protein. The sample has fewer than 85,000 distinct CDR3 sequences, approximately 8.6% seen once; the top ten hold 1.7%. Sequenced: whole blood. The receptor source for this set is a female donor in good health. Some clones in this sample may be carry-over from other donors' samples.

This clonotype has at least ten counts. CDR3 in amino acids: CASSLLSGTTYEQYF. In DNA form, the CDR3 reads TGTGCCAGCAGCTTACTCAGCGGGACGACCTACGAGCAGTACTTC. The gene calls are TRBV7-2 and TRBJ2-7; 7 nucleotides agree with TRBD2. The CDR3 spans 15 residues. The V segment lost 2 bases and the J segment 2 bases; nucleotides outside the gene matches: 6. CDR1 is SGHTA and CDR2 is FQGNSA in the germline V gene.

This clonotype was recorded at least ten times. This chain links TRBV3-1 with TRBJ2-5; TRBD2 matches at 9 bases. CDR3 length equals 17 residues. Per the germline V gene, CDR1 is LGHDT and CDR2 is YNNKEL (reference sequence). The V segment lost 4 bases and the J segment 0 bases; nucleotides outside the gene matches: 9. Written as DNA, the CDR3 is TGTGCCAGCAGCCCGCCTCTAGGCGGGGGGGACCAAGAGACCCAGTACTTC. This encodes CASSPPLGGGDQETQYF.

V usage is TRBV3-1 and J usage is TRBJ2-7, with unresolved D. CDR1 is LGHDT and CDR2 is YNNKEL in the germline V gene (reference sequence). The germline V and J ends were trimmed by 4 bases and 4 bases, with 17 bases remaining between them. The CDR3 is 15 amino acids. The CDR3 DNA reads as TGTGCCAGCAGCCCCGGACCAAGAGTTATGTACGAGCAGTACTTC. Its protein product is CASSPGPRVMYEQYF.

The V call is TRBV27, the J call TRBJ1-4, with TRBD1 matching over 7 bases. V shed 5 bases and J 6 bases; nucleotides not matched to a gene: 9. The CDR3 contains 15 residues. Germline lookup yields CDR1 MNHEY and CDR2 SMNVEV (reference sequence). This CDR3 is CASSNDRAGYEKLFF. DNA of the CDR3: TGTGCCAGCAGTAACGACAGGGCGGGGTATGAAAAACTGTTTTTT.

In its sample, this clonotype was seen a few times. The chain combines TRBV6-6 with TRBJ1-5, with a tentative D call TRBD1 (5 bases). This CDR3 has 19 residues. V was cut by 2 bases and J by 0 bases, with 20 bases left in between. Germline-derived CDR1 and CDR2 are MNHNY and SVGAGI (reference sequence). CDR3 amino acids: CASSYGGRVAVYSNQPQHF. For the CDR3, the DNA is TGTGCCAGCAGTTACGGGGGACGGGTCGCGGTCTATAGCAATCAGCCCCAGCATTTT.

This clonotype has ten or more counts. The chain joins TRBV4-2 to TRBJ1-4; 8 bases map to TRBD1. J lost 5 bases, V lost 0 bases, and 5 bases had no gene match. Per germline, CDR1 LGHNA and CDR2 YNFKEQ. This CDR3 has 16 residues. The CDR3 DNA reads TGTGCCAGCAGCCAAGATCAGGGGGCAGGGAATGAAAAACTGTTTTTT. It encodes CASSQDQGAGNEKLFF.

This clonotype was seen more than once but under ten times. The chain joins TRBV7-2 to TRBJ2-1; 9 nucleotides line up with TRBD2. This CDR3 has 16 amino acids. Per the germline V gene, CDR1 is SGHTA and CDR2 is FQGNSA. Trimming at V came to 1 base and at J to 8 bases, leaving 9 bases not matched to a gene. CDR3 sequence: CASSLGPAGGPYEQFF. The CDR3 bases are TGTGCCAGCAGCTTAGGGCCCGCGGGGGGGCCGTATGAGCAGTTCTTC.

This clonotype was found a few times. The chain employs TRBV29-1 and TRBJ2-7, with 8 bases that match TRBD1. V trimming: 6 bases; J trimming: 6 bases; junction bases outside the gene matches: 7. Germline V gene data show CDR1 as SQVTM and CDR2 as ANQGSEA. This CDR3 contains 12 residues. The CDR3 DNA reads as TGCAGCGTGAGCCAGGGGGCGTCCGAGCAGTACTTC. This translates into CSVSQGASEQYF.

The chain is built from TRBV2 and TRBJ1-1; possibly TRBD1 for D (5 bases). There are 15 residues in the CDR3. Per germline, CDR1 SNHLY and CDR2 FYNNEI. Trimming left V 2 bases short and J 2 bases short, with 12 bases between. The CDR3 loop reads CASSEMQGRNTEAFF. CDR3 DNA: TGTGCCAGCAGTGAAATGCAGGGTCGAAACACTGAAGCTTTCTTT.

V and J are TRBV18 and TRBJ2-1; weak D call: TRBD1 (6 bases). CDR3 length equals 13 residues. V was trimmed by 3 bases and J by 6 bases, leaving 9 bases between them. Germline V gene sequence: CDR1 KGHSH, CDR2 LQKENI. The CDR3: CASSPKQGNEQFF. Here the CDR3 DNA reads TGTGCCAGCTCACCGAAACAGGGCAATGAGCAGTTCTTC.

For this clonotype: This sequence may be a read error, since a much larger clone differs from it by one base. The V gene is TRBV11-3, the J gene TRBJ1-3; 7 bases match TRBD1. CDR1 SGHNT and CDR2 YENEEA come from the germline V gene. This CDR3 region has 16 residues. The CDR3, as DNA: TGTGCCAACAGCCCCAGTCCCAGGGGGTCAGGAAACACCATATATTTT. This gives the protein CANSPSPRGSGNTIYF.

Only a few counts were recorded for this clonotype. The chain joins TRBV4-2 to TRBJ2-3; TRBD2 matches at 8 bases. The germline V gene encodes CDR1 LGHNA and CDR2 YNFKEQ. The CDR3 covers 18 residues. V dropped 0 bases and J dropped 4; count of bases not matched to a gene: 12. CDR3 protein: CASSQDGHGGRGADTQYF. DNA for the CDR3: TGTGCCAGCAGCCAAGATGGCCACGGGGGGCGGGGGGCAGATACGCAGTATTTT.

This clonotype was seen ten or more times. The V call is TRBV6-6, the J call TRBJ2-2; D might be TRBD1 (6 bases). The length of the CDR3 is 15 residues. With 7 bases removed from V and 1 base from J, the gap between germline ends came to 13 bases. Germline lookup yields CDR1 MNHNY and CDR2 SVGAGI (reference sequence). The CDR3 loop reads CASTRDRRNTGELFF. DNA of the CDR3: TGTGCCAGCACCCGAGACAGGCGGAACACCGGGGAGCTGTTTTTT.

The chain links TRBV29-1 to TRBJ1-3; no reliable D call. V was cut by 2 bases and J by 4 bases, with 9 bases left in between. Germline V gene lookup returns CDR1 SQVTM and CDR2 ANQGSEA. The CDR3 runs to 13 residues. Here the CDR3 DNA reads TGCAGCGTTGAACGAGGAACGGGAAACACCATATATTTT. The encoded protein is CSVERGTGNTIYF.

This clonotype was seen only a few times. This chain joins TRBV5-1 and TRBJ1-1; 8 positions agree with TRBD1. Germline values: CDR1 SGHRS, CDR2 YFSETQ. The CDR3 consists of 17 residues. V trimming: 2 bases; J trimming: 3 bases; junction bases outside the gene matches: 12. The DNA for the CDR3 is TGCGCCAGCAGCTTACGAGTCGGGACAGGTATCGACACTGAAGCTTTCTTT. Translated: CASSLRVGTGIDTEAFF.

This clonotype was picked up a small number of times. The rearrangement links TRBV7-2 to TRBJ1-4; 8 bases map to TRBD1. CDR1 is SGHTA, CDR2 FQGNSA, per germline. With 4 bases clipped from V and 5 bases from J, the junction kept 6 bases outside the gene matches. The CDR3 length is 15 residues. In nucleotides, the CDR3 is TGTGCCAGCAGCTCCAGGGGGCTCCCGAATGAAAAACTGTTTTTT. This encodes CASSSRGLPNEKLFF.

There are many counts of this clonotype. The chain is built from TRBV5-1 and TRBJ2-3; D remains ambiguous. This CDR3 has 12 residues. The V end lost 0 bases, the J end lost 4 bases, and 3 bases lay between the germline ends. Germline lookup yields CDR1 SGHRS and CDR2 YFSETQ. The CDR3 is CASSLESDTQYF. The CDR3 DNA reads as TGCGCCAGCAGCTTGGAATCAGATACGCAGTATTTT.

The CDR3 DNA follows: TGCAGCGTTGAAGACGGGGGTTCCTACGAGCAGTACTTC. This gives the protein CSVEDGGSYEQYF. The chain uses TRBV29-1 and TRBJ2-7, with a weak D call TRBD2 (6 bases). V was trimmed by 0 bases and J by 1 base, leaving 7 bases between them. Germline V gene sequence: CDR1 SQVTM, CDR2 ANQGSEA. CDR3 length: 13 residues.

In DNA form, the CDR3 reads TGTGCCAGCAGTTCAACGCCGGGAGACAAACTGTTTTTT. Its translation is CASSSTPGDKLFF. The rearrangement links TRBV6-2 or TRBV6-3 to TRBJ1-4; D remains unclear. The CDR3 consists of 13 residues. From germline, CDR1 is MNHEY and CDR2 SVGEGT. The ends were cut back, 4 bases at V and 11 bases at J, with 14 bases in the middle.